Listed below are T cell receptor beta chains from one sample, sequenced in a study of T cell repertoires in cytomegalovirus infection. TCRdb re-analysed the reads in MiXCR, keeping a single row per CDR3 protein. The data contain fewer than 30,000 distinct CDR3 sequences, roughly a fifth of them singletons. The antigens for these receptors are not known. The sequenced sample was CD8+ T cells from cultured PBMCs, obtained from culture after CMV antigen stimulation. These receptors originate from a human donor in good health (CMV status not recorded). Some clones in this sample may be carry-over from other donors' samples. CDR3s include the opening cysteine and the closing phenylalanine or tryptophan. The order of the fields is clone size, D gene, J gene, V gene, CDR3 DNA, CDR3 protein. D genes are given only for firm matches. Some rows have no size entry. The others give once, few or many, or a class for an expanded clone.

>.|.|TRBJ2-6|TRBV7-3
TGTGCCAGCAGCCAACTACAAGAGGGCGGATACTCTGGGGCCAACGTCCTGACTTTC
CASSQLQEGGYSGANVLTF
>.|TRBD1|TRBJ1-2|TRBV29-1
TGCAGCGTTGGAGCAGGGGGGGATGGCTACACCTTC
CSVGAGGDGYTF
>few|TRBD2|TRBJ2-1|TRBV11-2
TGTGCCAGCAGCGATCGCGGTAGCGGGAGCTCCTACAATGAGCAGTTCTTC
CASSDRGSGSSYNEQFF
>.|TRBD2|TRBJ2-1|TRBV7-9
TGTGCCAGCAGTCCTCAGACTAGCGGGAGGAATGAGCAGTTCTTC
CASSPQTSGRNEQFF
>few|TRBD2|TRBJ2-7|TRBV5-1
TGCGCCAGCAGCTACTTAGCGGGGGGGCCCTCCGAGCAGTACTTC
CASSYLAGGPSEQYF
>.|.|TRBJ2-7|TRBV19
TGTGCCAGTAGTCTTCATGACGGACTCACCTACGAGCAGTACTTC
CASSLHDGLTYEQYF
>few|.|TRBJ1-1|TRBV7-9
TGTGCCAGCAGCTCCCCTATTACCTCCAACACTGAAGCTTTCTTT
CASSSPITSNTEAFF
>.|.|TRBJ1-1|TRBV28
TGTGCCAGCGAGACGAACACTGAAGCTTTCTTT
CASETNTEAFF
>.|.|TRBJ2-1|TRBV7-9
TGTGCCAGCAGCCTAGATTTCGATGAGCAGTTCTTC
CASSLDFDEQFF
>.|.|TRBJ2-4|TRBV7-9
TGTGCCAGCAGCTTAGATGCGATTGGCAAAAACATTCAGTACTTC
CASSLDAIGKNIQYF
>.|.|TRBJ1-3|TRBV4-1
TGCGCCAGCAGAGCGGCCACGGGAGACACCATATATTTT
CASRAATGDTIYF
>.|TRBD2|TRBJ2-1|TRBV10-3
TGTGCCATCAGTGGGACTAGCGGGGTTGATGAGCAGTTCTTC
CAISGTSGVDEQFF
>once|.|TRBJ2-1|TRBV5-6
TGTGCCAGCAGTCCCCCCGGGACAAGCCTATACAATGAGCAGTTCTTC
CASSPPGTSLYNEQFF
>few|.|TRBJ1-4|TRBV7-2
TGTGCCAGCAGCTTATATCCCGAAGTATCTGCAACTAATGAAAAACTGTTTTTT
CASSLYPEVSATNEKLFF
>few|.|TRBJ2-5|TRBV6-5
TGTGCCAGCAGTTACTCCACAGGGTATGGGACCCAGTACTTC
CASSYSTGYGTQYF
>.|TRBD2|TRBJ2-3|TRBV7-6
TGTGCCAGCAGCTTAGGGGGCGGGAGGGCCAAAGATACGCAGTATTTT
CASSLGGGRAKDTQYF